One T cell receptor (beta chain) is described in this entry. The method was immunoSEQ multiplex PCR; TCRdb's version includes in-frame clones alone and lacks a portion of them. The table has 110,000 to 150,000 clones, over 80% seen once. This specimen comes from a study of blood T cell repertoires in COVID-19. The sequencing sample was made of PBMCs or T cells enriched from blood (not recorded which). This receptor was taken from a middle-aged woman who had recovered from COVID-19.

The CDR3 sequence: CASSKGLAGFQETQYF. In DNA, the CDR3 is TGTGCCAGCAGCAAGGGACTAGCGGGGTTCCAAGAGACCCAGTACTTC. This rearrangement joins TRBV5-4 to TRBJ2-5; TRBD2 aligns across 13 bases. Per the germline V gene, CDR1 is SGHNT and CDR2 is YYREEE (reference sequence). CDR3 size: 16 residues. V shed 4 bases and J 1 base; nucleotides not matched to a gene: 4.